These T cell receptor beta chains were read from a single sample in a study of control samples from healthy donors and cancer patients. Measured with immunoSEQ multiplex PCR; TCRdb has only the in-frame clones, and not every one. The sample holds 100,000 to 150,000 clones, around 86% seen once. The sequencing sample was made of blood. Receptor source: a man between 40 and 49 years old in good health. Each CDR3 is given with its conserved first and last residue. The order of the fields is J gene, D gene, clone size, V gene, CDR3 protein, CDR3 DNA. D genes are given only for firm matches. The size field is filled for only some rows; it gives once, few, many or a size class.

J: TRBJ2-3; D: -; size: -; V: TRBV4-3; CDR3: CASSQEKARGLDTQYF; DNA: TGCGCCAGCAGCCAAGAGAAGGCACGGGGGCTGGATACGCAGTATTTT
J: TRBJ2-5; D: TRBD2; size: -; V: TRBV7-2; CDR3: CASSPGRGGQETQYF; DNA: TGTGCCAGCAGCCCGGGACGGGGGGGACAAGAGACCCAGTACTTC
J: TRBJ2-7; D: -; size: -; V: TRBV7-2; CDR3: CASSVGGGSSYEQYF; DNA: TGTGCCAGCAGCGTAGGAGGGGGAAGCTCCTACGAGCAGTACTTC
J: TRBJ1-2; D: TRBD1; size: -; V: TRBV29-1; CDR3: CSVTGGVTNGYTF; DNA: TGCAGCGTCACAGGGGGCGTAACGAACGGCTACACCTTC
J: TRBJ2-6; D: -; size: -; V: TRBV24-1; CDR3: CATSDPRSGANVLTF; DNA: TGTGCCACCAGTGATCCCCGCTCTGGGGCCAACGTCCTGACTTTC
J: TRBJ1-2; D: TRBD1; size: few; V: TRBV4-1; CDR3: CASSPGQGYGYTF; DNA: TGCGCCAGCAGCCCGGGACAGGGCTATGGCTACACCTTC
J: TRBJ2-7; D: -; size: -; V: TRBV7-2; CDR3: CASSFSGSFSYEQYF; DNA: TGTGCCAGCAGCTTTTCGGGAAGTTTTTCCTACGAGCAGTACTTC
J: TRBJ2-5; D: -; size: -; V: TRBV12-5; CDR3: CASGLVLVGAKTQYF; DNA: TGTGCTAGTGGTTTGGTGTTGGTGGGGGCGAAGACCCAGTACTTC
J: TRBJ1-2; D: -; size: -; V: TRBV6-4; CDR3: CASSEVGAASGYTF; DNA: TGTGCCAGCAGTGAGGTGGGCGCGGCGAGTGGCTACACCTTC
J: TRBJ2-3; D: -; size: -; V: TRBV6-5; CDR3: CASSSGRSSTDTQYF; DNA: TGTGCCAGCAGTTCGGGACGTTCTAGCACAGATACGCAGTATTTT
J: TRBJ1-1; D: -; size: few; V: TRBV24-1; CDR3: CATSDNNRLSSFF; DNA: TGTGCCACCAGTGATAATAACAGGCTCAGCTCTTTCTTT
J: TRBJ2-7; D: -; size: -; V: TRBV2; CDR3: CASSELGGTYEQYF; DNA: TGTGCCAGCAGTGAACTCGGGGGAACCTACGAGCAGTACTTC
J: TRBJ1-2; D: -; size: -; V: TRBV12-3/TRBV12-4; CDR3: CASSRDYGYTF; DNA: TGTGCCAGCAGTCGGGACTATGGCTACACCTTC
J: TRBJ1-5; D: -; size: -; V: TRBV5-1; CDR3: CASSSGQDSNQPQHF; DNA: TGCGCCAGCAGCTCCGGACAAGATAGCAATCAGCCCCAGCATTTT
J: TRBJ2-1; D: -; size: -; V: TRBV5-1; CDR3: CASSNGRQGSYNEQFF; DNA: TGCGCCAGCAGCAACGGGAGGCAGGGGTCCTACAATGAGCAGTTCTTC
J: TRBJ1-2; D: TRBD1; size: -; V: TRBV7-9; CDR3: CASSEGQGIYGYTF; DNA: TGTGCCAGCAGCGAGGGACAGGGAATCTATGGCTACACCTTC
J: TRBJ2-5; D: -; size: -; V: TRBV30; CDR3: CAWSVRSETQYF; DNA: TGTGCCTGGAGTGTACGAAGCGAGACCCAGTACTTC
J: TRBJ2-3; D: TRBD1; size: -; V: TRBV18; CDR3: CASSWTGVADTQYF; DNA: TGTGCCAGCTCCTGGACAGGGGTGGCAGATACGCAGTATTTT
J: TRBJ2-6; D: -; size: -; V: TRBV7-8; CDR3: CASSSGANVLTF; DNA: TGTGCCAGCAGCTCTGGGGCCAACGTCCTGACTTTC
J: TRBJ2-3; D: -; size: -; V: TRBV7-3; CDR3: CASSPSGGPSTDTQYF; DNA: TGTGCCAGCAGCCCCTCTGGGGGGCCGAGCACAGATACGCAGTATTTT
J: TRBJ1-4; D: TRBD1; size: -; V: TRBV4-3; CDR3: CASSSSGTGFGGEKLFF; DNA: TGCGCCAGCAGTTCGTCCGGGACAGGGTTCGGCGGCGAAAAACTGTTTTTT
J: TRBJ2-7; D: TRBD1; size: -; V: TRBV6-2/TRBV6-3; CDR3: CASSYPTGGSYEQYF; DNA: TGTGCCAGCAGTTACCCGACAGGGGGGTCCTACGAGCAGTACTTC
J: TRBJ2-7; D: -; size: once; V: TRBV3-1/TRBV3-2; CDR3: CASSHLPRGQAAYEQYF; DNA: TGTGCCAGCAGCCATCTACCCCGGGGGCAGGCAGCCTACGAGCAGTACTTC
J: TRBJ2-5; D: TRBD2; size: -; V: TRBV4-2; CDR3: CASSHGASGEETQYF; DNA: TGTGCCAGCAGCCACGGGGCTAGCGGGGAAGAGACCCAGTACTTC
J: TRBJ1-4; D: -; size: few; V: TRBV9; CDR3: CASTSGATNEKLFF; DNA: TGTGCCAGTACTTCCGGGGCAACTAATGAAAAACTGTTTTTT
J: TRBJ1-1; D: -; size: once; V: TRBV7-2; CDR3: CASSPRPQVNTEAFF; DNA: TGTGCCAGCAGCCCCCGACCACAAGTAAACACTGAAGCTTTCTTT
J: TRBJ1-5; D: TRBD1; size: -; V: TRBV7-8; CDR3: CASSRDRGSNQPQHF; DNA: TGTGCCAGCAGTCGGGACAGGGGAAGCAATCAGCCCCAGCATTTT
J: TRBJ1-2; D: -; size: -; V: TRBV19; CDR3: CASTIGESYGYTF; DNA: TGTGCCAGTACTATTGGAGAGAGTTATGGCTACACCTTC
J: TRBJ2-1; D: TRBD1; size: -; V: TRBV5-6; CDR3: CASSPGTGNNEQFF; DNA: TGTGCCAGCAGCCCCGGGACAGGTAACAATGAGCAGTTCTTC
J: TRBJ1-1; D: -; size: once; V: TRBV27; CDR3: CASSSQTGNTEAFF; DNA: TGTGCCAGCAGTTCTCAGACGGGGAACACTGAAGCTTTCTTT
J: TRBJ1-1; D: -; size: -; V: TRBV7-2; CDR3: CASSFRGVGTEAFF; DNA: TGTGCCAGCAGCTTCCGGGGTGTGGGCACTGAAGCTTTCTTT
J: TRBJ2-1; D: -; size: -; V: TRBV7-8; CDR3: CASSLASGGSRVNEQFF; DNA: TGTGCCAGCAGCTTAGCTTCTGGGGGCAGTAGGGTCAATGAGCAGTTCTTC
J: TRBJ2-5; D: -; size: -; V: TRBV7-2; CDR3: CASSLVVGPETQYF; DNA: TGTGCCAGCAGCTTGGTGGTCGGGCCGGAGACCCAGTACTTC
J: TRBJ2-5; D: -; size: -; V: TRBV4-1; CDR3: CASSQDRAERQETQYF; DNA: TGCGCCAGCAGCCAAGATAGGGCAGAAAGACAAGAGACCCAGTACTTC
J: TRBJ2-4; D: TRBD2; size: once; V: TRBV2; CDR3: CASSVVLAGGPTKNIQYF; DNA: TGTGCCAGCAGTGTGGTGTTAGCGGGGGGGCCGACCAAAAACATTCAGTACTTC
J: TRBJ1-1; D: -; size: -; V: TRBV9; CDR3: CASSVRDLDTEAFF; DNA: TGTGCCAGCAGCGTCCGGGACCTAGACACTGAAGCTTTCTTT
J: TRBJ1-2; D: -; size: -; V: TRBV19; CDR3: CASSIAGNGDYGYTF; DNA: TGTGCCAGTAGTATTGCGGGGAACGGTGACTATGGCTACACCTTC
J: TRBJ2-4; D: -; size: -; V: TRBV7-2; CDR3: CASSLGAGNAAKNIQYF; DNA: TGTGCCAGCAGCTTAGGGGCGGGGAACGCGGCCAAAAACATTCAGTACTTC
J: TRBJ2-7; D: -; size: -; V: TRBV11-3; CDR3: CASSLVLRPHLGYEQYF; DNA: TGTGCCAGCAGCTTAGTTTTGAGACCCCACTTGGGGTACGAGCAGTACTTC
J: TRBJ1-1; D: -; size: -; V: TRBV6-6; CDR3: CASALQLTEAFF; DNA: TGTGCCAGCGCATTACAGCTCACTGAAGCTTTCTTT
J: TRBJ1-2; D: -; size: few; V: TRBV7-9; CDR3: CASSLGSYSYGYTF; DNA: TGTGCCAGCAGCTTAGGCAGTTACTCCTATGGCTACACCTTC
J: TRBJ1-2; D: TRBD1; size: -; V: TRBV6-5; CDR3: CASRTDRDYGYTF; DNA: TGTGCCAGCAGGACCGACAGGGATTATGGCTACACCTTC
J: TRBJ1-5; D: -; size: -; V: TRBV19; CDR3: CASRRVSNQPQHF; DNA: TGTGCCAGTAGGAGGGTTAGCAATCAGCCCCAGCATTTT
J: TRBJ1-2; D: -; size: -; V: TRBV6-1; CDR3: CASSEAGGNYGYTF; DNA: TGTGCCAGCAGTGAAGCGGGGGGGAACTATGGCTACACCTTC
J: TRBJ2-1; D: TRBD2; size: -; V: TRBV13; CDR3: CASSSGGVENEQFF; DNA: TGTGCCAGCAGCTCTGGGGGGGTTGAAAATGAGCAGTTCTTC
J: TRBJ1-2; D: TRBD1; size: few; V: TRBV3-1/TRBV3-2; CDR3: CASSQWDREAYGYTF; DNA: TGTGCCAGCAGCCAATGGGACAGGGAGGCCTATGGCTACACCTTC
J: TRBJ1-1; D: TRBD1; size: -; V: TRBV6-5; CDR3: CASSYSPTGVGTEAFF; DNA: TGTGCCAGCAGTTACTCTCCGACAGGGGTAGGGACTGAAGCTTTCTTT
J: TRBJ2-6; D: TRBD2; size: few; V: TRBV5-4; CDR3: CASSFGGGSSGANVLTF; DNA: TGTGCCAGCAGCTTTGGCGGGGGGAGCTCTGGGGCCAACGTCCTGACTTTC
J: TRBJ1-3; D: -; size: -; V: TRBV5-5; CDR3: CASSLARSGNTIYF; DNA: TGTGCCAGCAGCTTGGCTCGCTCAGGAAACACCATATATTTT
J: TRBJ2-4; D: -; size: -; V: TRBV21-1; CDR3: CASSLNKGGQHNAKNIQYF; DNA: TGTGCCAGCAGCTTGAATAAAGGGGGACAGCACAACGCCAAAAACATTCAGTACTTC
J: TRBJ2-7; D: -; size: -; V: TRBV6-4; CDR3: CASSDSTVVTYEQYF; DNA: TGTGCCAGCAGTGACTCAACAGTAGTAACCTACGAGCAGTACTTC
J: TRBJ1-5; D: -; size: -; V: TRBV21-1; CDR3: CASSSRDRGPRHSNQPQHF; DNA: TGTGCCAGCAGCAGCCGGGACAGGGGGCCCAGGCATAGCAATCAGCCCCAGCATTTT
J: TRBJ2-3; D: TRBD2; size: -; V: TRBV3-1/TRBV3-2; CDR3: CASSQDRLAGTDTQYF; DNA: TGTGCCAGCAGCCAAGATAGGCTAGCGGGTACAGATACGCAGTATTTT
J: TRBJ2-3; D: -; size: -; V: TRBV21-1; CDR3: CASSTETGPYTDTQYF; DNA: TGTGCCAGCAGCACCGAGACAGGGCCCTACACAGATACGCAGTATTTT
J: TRBJ2-2; D: -; size: few; V: TRBV2; CDR3: CASNQEGRNTGELFF; DNA: TGTGCCAGCAATCAGGAGGGGAGGAACACCGGGGAGCTGTTTTTT